The 6 T cell receptor beta chains below were found in one sample sequenced in a study of T cell repertoires in cytomegalovirus infection (dated by TCRdb to the late 2010s). Sequencer: Illumina HiSeq 1500. The raw public data were reprocessed by TCRdb itself: fastp quality trimming at Q25, MiXCR clonotype calling, in-frame beta chains only. Duplicate CDR3 protein sequences are folded into a single record with the most common DNA and genes. For this sample there are hundreds of thousands of distinct CDR3 sequences; about 30% appear just once. The ten largest clones take up 18% of the sample. Antigen specificity for these receptors is unknown. Reading the label with the study, this specimen's treatment or condition is: in vitro stimulation with specific CMV peptide epitopes to enrich CMV-specific T cells. Here the sequenced sample was cultured PBMCs, taken from culture after CMV antigen stimulation. These receptors all stem from a human donor in good health (CMV status not recorded). Some clones in this sample may be carry-over from other donors' samples.

The gene calls are TRBV20-1 and TRBJ2-1, with 12 nucleotides matching TRBD2. Germline CDR1 DFQATT, CDR2 SNEGSKA (reference sequence). The CDR3 totals 15 residues. V was pared by 6 bases and J by 4 bases, with 7 bases of the junction left unmatched. The CDR3 DNA follows: TGCAGTGCCCCTTCTCTAGCGGGGGGGTACAATGAGCAGTTCTTC. Its protein product is CSAPSLAGGYNEQFF.

There are a few counts of this clonotype. The chain is built from TRBV7-2 and TRBJ2-1; 7 nucleotides line up with TRBD2. The CDR3 runs 16 residues. Germline V lookup: CDR1 SGHTA, CDR2 FQGNSA. V was pared by 5 bases and J by 2 bases, with 9 bases of the junction left unmatched. In nucleotides, the CDR3 is TGTGCCAGCAGCCTCCTGGGACTACTCGCCTACAATGAGCAGTTCTTC. Amino acids: CASSLLGLLAYNEQFF.

This clonotype was counted only a few times. The CDR3 loop reads CASSYFLGPSYEQYF. As DNA, the CDR3 is TGTGCCAGCAGTTACTTTTTGGGGCCCTCCTACGAGCAGTACTTC. The chain employs TRBV6-5 and TRBJ2-7; possibly TRBD1 for D (5 bases). The V end was cut by 1 base, the J end by 0 bases, with 10 bases between. This CDR3 has 15 residues. Germline values: CDR1 MNHEY, CDR2 SVGAGI.

This clonotype has a handful of counts. The chain has TRBV20-1 and TRBJ2-3; 7 nucleotides match TRBD2. The germline CDR1 and CDR2 sequences are DFQATT and SNEGSKA (reference sequence). With 3 bases clipped from V and 2 bases from J, the junction kept 8 bases outside the gene matches. The CDR3 spans 15 residues. The CDR3 DNA reads TGCAGTGCTAGCAAAAGTCTAGCGGTCACAGATACGCAGTATTTT. It specifies CSASKSLAVTDTQYF.

The rearrangement joins TRBV4-1 to TRBJ1-4; possibly TRBD1 for D (6 bases). CDR3 length: 17 residues. Trimming left V 4 bases short and J 8 bases short, with 23 bases between. Per germline, CDR1 MGHRA and CDR2 YSYEKL. The CDR3 spells CASSPRSKGDRQEKLFF. Here the CDR3 DNA reads TGCGCCAGCAGCCCACGGAGTAAGGGGGACCGCCAGGAAAAACTGTTTTTT.

The V call is TRBV5-5, the J call TRBJ2-7, with D hard to call. Deletions cut 5 bases from V and 2 bases from J, with 17 bases between. This CDR3 has 15 residues. Germline CDR1 and CDR2: SGHKS and YYEKEE (reference sequence). This CDR3 is CASSYKSDFTYEQYF. The CDR3 DNA reads as TGTGCCAGCAGTTACAAGAGCGACTTTACCTACGAGCAGTACTTC.